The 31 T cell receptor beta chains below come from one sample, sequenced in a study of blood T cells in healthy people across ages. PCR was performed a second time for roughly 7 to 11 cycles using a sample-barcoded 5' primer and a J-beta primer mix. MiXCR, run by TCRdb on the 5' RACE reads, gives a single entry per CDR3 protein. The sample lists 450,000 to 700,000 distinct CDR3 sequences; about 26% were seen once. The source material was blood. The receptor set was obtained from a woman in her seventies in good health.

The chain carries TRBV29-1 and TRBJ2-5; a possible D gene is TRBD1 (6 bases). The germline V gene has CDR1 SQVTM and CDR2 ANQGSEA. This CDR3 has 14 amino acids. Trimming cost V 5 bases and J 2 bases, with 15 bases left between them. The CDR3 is CSVYPGDGQETQYF. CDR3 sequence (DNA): TGCAGCGTTTATCCAGGGGACGGGCAAGAGACCCAGTACTTC.

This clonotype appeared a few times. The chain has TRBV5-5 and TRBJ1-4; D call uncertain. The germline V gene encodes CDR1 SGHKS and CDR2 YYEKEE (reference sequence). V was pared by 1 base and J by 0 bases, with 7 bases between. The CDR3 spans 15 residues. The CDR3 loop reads CASSLTPATNEKLFF. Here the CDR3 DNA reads TGTGCCAGCAGCTTGACGCCTGCAACTAATGAAAAACTGTTTTTT.

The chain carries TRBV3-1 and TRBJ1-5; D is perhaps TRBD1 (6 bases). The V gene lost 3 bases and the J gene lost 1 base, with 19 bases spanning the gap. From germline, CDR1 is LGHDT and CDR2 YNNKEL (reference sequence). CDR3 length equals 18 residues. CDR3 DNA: TGTGCCAGCAGCCAGGGGGGCAGCTTCCTAGGAAGCAATCAGCCCCAGCATTTT. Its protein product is CASSQGGSFLGSNQPQHF.

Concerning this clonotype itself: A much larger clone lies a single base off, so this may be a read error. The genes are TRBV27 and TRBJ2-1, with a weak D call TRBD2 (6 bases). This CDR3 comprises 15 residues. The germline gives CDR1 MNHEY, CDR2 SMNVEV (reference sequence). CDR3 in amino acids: CASRGRTVSHNEQFF. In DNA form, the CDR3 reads TGTGCCAGCAGGGGGAGGACGGTCTCCCACAATGAGCAGTTCTTC.

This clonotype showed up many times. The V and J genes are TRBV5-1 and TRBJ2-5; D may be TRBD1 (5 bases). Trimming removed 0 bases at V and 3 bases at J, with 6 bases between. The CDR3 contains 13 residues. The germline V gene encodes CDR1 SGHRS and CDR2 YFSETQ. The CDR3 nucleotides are TGCGCCAGCAGCTTGGTAGGGGAAGAGACCCAGTACTTC. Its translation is CASSLVGEETQYF.

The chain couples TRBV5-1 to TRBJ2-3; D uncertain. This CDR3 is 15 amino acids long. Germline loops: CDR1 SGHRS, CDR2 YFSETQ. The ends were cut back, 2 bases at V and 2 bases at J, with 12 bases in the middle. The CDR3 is CASSLLRGDTDTQYF. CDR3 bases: TGCGCCAGCAGCTTACTTAGAGGAGACACAGATACGCAGTATTTT.

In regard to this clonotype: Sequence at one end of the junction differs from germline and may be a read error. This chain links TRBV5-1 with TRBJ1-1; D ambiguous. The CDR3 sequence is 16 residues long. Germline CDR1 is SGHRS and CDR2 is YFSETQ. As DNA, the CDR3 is TGCGCCAGCAGCTTGGCCGGTGTCCGAATTAACACTGAAGCTGTCTTT. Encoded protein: CASSLAGVRINTEAVF.

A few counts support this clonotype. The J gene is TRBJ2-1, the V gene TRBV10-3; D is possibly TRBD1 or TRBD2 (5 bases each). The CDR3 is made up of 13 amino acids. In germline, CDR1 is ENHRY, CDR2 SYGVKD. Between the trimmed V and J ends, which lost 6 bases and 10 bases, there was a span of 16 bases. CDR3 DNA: TGTGCCATCAGCGGCCGAGAGGGGATAGAGCAGTTCTTC. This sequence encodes CAISGREGIEQFF.

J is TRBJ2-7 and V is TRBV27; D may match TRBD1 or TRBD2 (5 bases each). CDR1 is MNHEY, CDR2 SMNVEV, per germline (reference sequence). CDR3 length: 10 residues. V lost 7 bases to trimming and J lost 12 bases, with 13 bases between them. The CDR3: CASKPIGGYF. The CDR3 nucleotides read TGTGCCAGCAAGCCTATTGGGGGGTACTTC.

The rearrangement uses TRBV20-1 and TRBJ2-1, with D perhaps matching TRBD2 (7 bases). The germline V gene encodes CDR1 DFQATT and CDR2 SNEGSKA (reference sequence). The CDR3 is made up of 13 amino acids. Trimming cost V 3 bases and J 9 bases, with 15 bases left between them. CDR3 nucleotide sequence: TGCAGTGCTAGCAGAGGGGGGGCGGGTGAGCAGTTCTTC. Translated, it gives CSASRGGAGEQFF.

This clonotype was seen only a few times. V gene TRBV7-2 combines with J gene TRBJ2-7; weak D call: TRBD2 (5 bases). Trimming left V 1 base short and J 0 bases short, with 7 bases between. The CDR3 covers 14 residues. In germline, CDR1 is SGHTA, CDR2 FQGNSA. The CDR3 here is CASSLVTSSYEQYF. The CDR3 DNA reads TGTGCCAGCAGCTTAGTAACTAGCTCCTACGAGCAGTACTTC.

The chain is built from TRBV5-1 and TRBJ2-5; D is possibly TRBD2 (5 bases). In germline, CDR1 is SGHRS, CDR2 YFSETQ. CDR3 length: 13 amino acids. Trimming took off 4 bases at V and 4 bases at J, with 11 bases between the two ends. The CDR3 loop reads CASSGDEGETQYF. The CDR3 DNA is TGCGCCAGCAGCGGCGACGAGGGAGAGACCCAGTACTTC.

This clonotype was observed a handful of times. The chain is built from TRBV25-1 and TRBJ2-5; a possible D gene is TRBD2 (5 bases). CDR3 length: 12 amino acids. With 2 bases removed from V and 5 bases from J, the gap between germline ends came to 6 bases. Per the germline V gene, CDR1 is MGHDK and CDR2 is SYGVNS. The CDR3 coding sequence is TGTGCCAGCAGTGAAACTAGGGAGACCCAGTACTTC. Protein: CASSETRETQYF.

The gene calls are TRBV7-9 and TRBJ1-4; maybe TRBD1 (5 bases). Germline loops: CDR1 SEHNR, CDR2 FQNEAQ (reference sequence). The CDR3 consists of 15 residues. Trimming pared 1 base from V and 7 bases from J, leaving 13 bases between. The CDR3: CASSLGGGVGEKLFF. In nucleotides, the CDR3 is TGTGCCAGCAGCTTAGGCGGAGGGGTTGGTGAAAAACTGTTTTTT.

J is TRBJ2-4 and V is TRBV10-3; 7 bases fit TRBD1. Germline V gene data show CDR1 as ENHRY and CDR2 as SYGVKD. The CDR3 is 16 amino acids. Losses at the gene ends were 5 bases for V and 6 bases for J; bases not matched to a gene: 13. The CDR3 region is CAISTSGGQVGNIQYF. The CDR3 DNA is TGTGCCATCAGTACCAGCGGCGGACAGGTTGGAAACATTCAGTACTTC.

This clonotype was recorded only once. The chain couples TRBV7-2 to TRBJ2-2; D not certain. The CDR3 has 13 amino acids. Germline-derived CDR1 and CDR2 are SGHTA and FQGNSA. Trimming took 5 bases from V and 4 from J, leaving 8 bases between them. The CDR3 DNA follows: TGTGCCAGCAGCCGAGCGCGCACCGGGGAGCTGTTTTTT. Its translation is CASSRARTGELFF.

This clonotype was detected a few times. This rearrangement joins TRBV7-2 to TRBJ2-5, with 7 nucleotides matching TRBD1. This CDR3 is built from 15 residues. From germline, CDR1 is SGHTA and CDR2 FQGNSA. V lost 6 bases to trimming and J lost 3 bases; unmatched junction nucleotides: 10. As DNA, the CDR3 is TGTGCCAGCAGTTATTACCCCGGGACAGAAGAGACCCAGTACTTC. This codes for CASSYYPGTEETQYF.

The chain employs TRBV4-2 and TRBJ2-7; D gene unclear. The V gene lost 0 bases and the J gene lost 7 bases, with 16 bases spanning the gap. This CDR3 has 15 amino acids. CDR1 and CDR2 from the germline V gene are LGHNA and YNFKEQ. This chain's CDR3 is CASSQEFGSSYEQYF. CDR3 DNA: TGTGCCAGCAGCCAAGAGTTCGGTAGCTCATATGAGCAGTACTTC.

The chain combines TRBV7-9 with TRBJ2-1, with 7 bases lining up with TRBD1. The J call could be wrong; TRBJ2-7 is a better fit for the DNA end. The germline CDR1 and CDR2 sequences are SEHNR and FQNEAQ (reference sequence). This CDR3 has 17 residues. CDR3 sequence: CASSLGGTAPGYYEQYF. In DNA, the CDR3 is TGTGCCAGCAGCTTAGGGGGGACAGCCCCGGGTTACTACGAGCAGTACTTC.

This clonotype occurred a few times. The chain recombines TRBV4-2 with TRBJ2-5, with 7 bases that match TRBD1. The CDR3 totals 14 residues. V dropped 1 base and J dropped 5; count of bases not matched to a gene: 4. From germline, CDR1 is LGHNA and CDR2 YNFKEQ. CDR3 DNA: TGTGCCAGCAGCCAAGCTGACAGGGAGGAGACCCAGTACTTC. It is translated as CASSQADREETQYF.

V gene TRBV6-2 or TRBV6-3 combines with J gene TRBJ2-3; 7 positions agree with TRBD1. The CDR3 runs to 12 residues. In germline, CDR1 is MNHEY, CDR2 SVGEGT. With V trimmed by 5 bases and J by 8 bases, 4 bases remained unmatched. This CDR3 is CASSTQGTTQYF. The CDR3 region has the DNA TGTGCCAGCAGTACACAGGGGACTACGCAGTATTTT.

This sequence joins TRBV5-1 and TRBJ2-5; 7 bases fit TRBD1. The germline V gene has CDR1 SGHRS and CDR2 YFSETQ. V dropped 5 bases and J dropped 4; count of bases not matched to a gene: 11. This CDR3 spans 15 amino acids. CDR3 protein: CASSPGTVKRETQYF. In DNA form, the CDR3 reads TGCGCCAGCAGTCCCGGGACAGTAAAACGAGAGACCCAGTACTTC.

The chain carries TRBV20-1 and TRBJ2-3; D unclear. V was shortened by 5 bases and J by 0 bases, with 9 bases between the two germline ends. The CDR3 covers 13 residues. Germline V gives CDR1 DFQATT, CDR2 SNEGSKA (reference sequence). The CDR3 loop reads CSAPDPSTDTQYF. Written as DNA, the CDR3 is TGCAGTGCTCCGGACCCGAGCACAGATACGCAGTATTTT.

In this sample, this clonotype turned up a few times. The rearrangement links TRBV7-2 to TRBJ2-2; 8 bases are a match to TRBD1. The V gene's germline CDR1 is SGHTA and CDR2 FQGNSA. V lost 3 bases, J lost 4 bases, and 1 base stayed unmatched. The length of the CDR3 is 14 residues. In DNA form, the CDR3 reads TGTGCCAGCAGCTTGGACAGGGCCACCGGGGAGCTGTTTTTT. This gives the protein CASSLDRATGELFF.

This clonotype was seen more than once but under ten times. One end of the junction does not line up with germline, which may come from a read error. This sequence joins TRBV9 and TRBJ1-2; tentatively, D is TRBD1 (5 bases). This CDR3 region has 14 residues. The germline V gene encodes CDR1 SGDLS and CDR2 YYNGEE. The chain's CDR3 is CASSVNPDVGLDSF. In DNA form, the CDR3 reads TGTGCCAGCAGCGTCAACCCAGATGTCGGGCTCGACAGCTTC.

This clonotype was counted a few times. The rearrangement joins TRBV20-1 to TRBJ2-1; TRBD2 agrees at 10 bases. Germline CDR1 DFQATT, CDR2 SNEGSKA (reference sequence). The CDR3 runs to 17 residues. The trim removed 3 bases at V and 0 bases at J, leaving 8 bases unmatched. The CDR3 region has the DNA TGCAGTGCTAGGGGACTAGCGCCGGGGAGCTCCTACAATGAGCAGTTCTTC. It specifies CSARGLAPGSSYNEQFF.

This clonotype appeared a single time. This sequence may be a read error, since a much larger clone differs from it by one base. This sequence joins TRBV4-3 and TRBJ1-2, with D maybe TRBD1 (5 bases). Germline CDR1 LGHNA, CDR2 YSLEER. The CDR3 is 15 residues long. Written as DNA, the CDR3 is TGCGCCAGCAACCAAGATTTAAGGACACCTCTCGGCTACACCTTC. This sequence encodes CASNQDLRTPLGYTF.

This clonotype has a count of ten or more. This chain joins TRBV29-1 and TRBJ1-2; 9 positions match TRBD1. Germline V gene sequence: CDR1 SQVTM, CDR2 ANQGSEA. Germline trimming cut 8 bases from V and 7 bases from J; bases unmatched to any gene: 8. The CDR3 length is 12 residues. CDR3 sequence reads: CSTGQGQGGYTF. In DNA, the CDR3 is TGCAGCACAGGACAGGGGCAAGGTGGCTACACCTTC.

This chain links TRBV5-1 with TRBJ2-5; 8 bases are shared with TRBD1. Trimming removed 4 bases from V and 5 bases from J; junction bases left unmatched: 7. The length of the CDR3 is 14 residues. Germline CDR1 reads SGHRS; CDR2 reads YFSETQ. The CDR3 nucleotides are TGCGCCAGCAGCACGGGACAGGCGGCGGAGACCCAGTACTTC. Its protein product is CASSTGQAAETQYF.

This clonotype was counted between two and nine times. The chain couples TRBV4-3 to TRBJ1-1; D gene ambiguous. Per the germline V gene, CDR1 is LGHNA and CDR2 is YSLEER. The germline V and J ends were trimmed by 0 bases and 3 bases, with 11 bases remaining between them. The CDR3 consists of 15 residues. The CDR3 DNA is TGCGCCAGCAGCCAAGAGAACTCGTGGGACACTGAAGCTTTCTTT. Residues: CASSQENSWDTEAFF.

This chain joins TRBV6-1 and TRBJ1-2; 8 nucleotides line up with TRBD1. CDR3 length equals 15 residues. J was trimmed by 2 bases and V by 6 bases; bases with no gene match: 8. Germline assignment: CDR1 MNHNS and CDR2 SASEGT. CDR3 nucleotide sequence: TGTGCCAGCAGGTCGGGACAGGCTCCAAACTATGGCTACACCTTC. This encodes CASRSGQAPNYGYTF.